Below, one TCR beta chain is given with its context. Trimming cost V 6 bases and J 0 bases, with 12 bases left between them. The CDR3 spans 15 residues. Germline V gives CDR1 MNHNS, CDR2 SASEGT. The time point was: newly diagnosed GD, antithyroid drugs for less than 3 months. Following extraction of RNA from PBMCs, that RNA was used to make the TCR library. The source of the sample is a study of regulatory T cells in long-lasting Graves disease. To make TCR beta libraries, researchers used iRepertoire HTBI primers and Arm-PCR of CDR3 regions. Each CDR3 protein gets one entry after TCRdb re-called the multiplex PCR reads with MiXCR. This sample has more than 400,000 distinct CDR3 sequences, with around 15% found just once. The same sample was also studied in work on T cells in Graves' hyperthyroidism and ophthalmopathy.

This clonotype was obtained from a woman aged 30 to 39 with Graves disease. Sequenced here: peripheral blood mononuclear cells (PBMCs), sampled at new diagnosis, from a patient treated with antithyroid drugs. The chain links TRBV6-1 to TRBJ1-3, with D unresolved. CDR3: CASRVQSSSGNTIYF. The CDR3 nucleotides read TGTGCCAGCAGAGTCCAATCGAGCTCTGGAAACACCATATATTTT.